The rows below give T cell receptor beta chains drawn from one sample of a study of Ad26.COV2.S vaccination and SARS-CoV-2 variants. Profiled with immunoSEQ multiplex PCR; TCRdb holds only in-frame clones, not every one. There are about half a million clones in the sample; 70% to 90% occur only once, and 1.7% lies in the top ten. This material consisted of peripheral blood, taken in a trial of Ad26.COV2.S vaccine versus placebo. These receptor sequences come from a person between 18 and 60 years old who received the Ad26.COV2.S COVID-19 vaccine or a placebo. Both conserved end residues are part of each CDR3. A D gene is named only where the DNA matches it firmly.

TRBJ1-2,TRBV29-1,.,TGCAGCGTTGATGTGGGGTTTTGGGGCTACACCTTC,CSVDVGFWGYTF
TRBJ2-5,TRBV13,TRBD1,TGTGCCAGCAGCCTTGGACAGGGCGTGGGGCAAGAGACCCAGTACTTC,CASSLGQGVGQETQYF
TRBJ2-2,TRBV7-2,.,TGTGCCAGCATCAAAACCGCGGCGAACACCGGGGAGCTGTTTTTT,CASIKTAANTGELFF
TRBJ1-1,TRBV2,.,TGTGCCAGTCGGAGAGGGACGGTGAACACTGAAGCTTTCTTT,CASRRGTVNTEAFF
TRBJ2-1,TRBV10-2,.,TGCGCCAGCATTCGGGGGCCGGGGGGCAATGAGCAGTTCTTC,CASIRGPGGNEQFF
TRBJ1-2,TRBV19,TRBD1,TGTGCCAGTAGTCTGACCGGGACAGGGGGCGTAGGTGGCTACACCTTC,CASSLTGTGGVGGYTF
TRBJ2-1,TRBV11-2,TRBD2,TGTGCCAGCAGCCCCAGGGGACTAGCGGGAGGAGCTGAGCAGTTCTTC,CASSPRGLAGGAEQFF
TRBJ1-1,TRBV7-9,.,TGTGCCAGCAGCCGGGGACGGGTGAACACTGAAGCTTTCTTT,CASSRGRVNTEAFF
TRBJ2-2,TRBV10-3,TRBD1,TGTGCCATCAGCGGATGGGACAGGGGTAACACCGGGGAGCTGTTTTTT,CAISGWDRGNTGELFF
TRBJ2-3,TRBV7-2,.,TGTGCCAGCAGCTTAGGTCACCCAGATACGCAGTATTTT,CASSLGHPDTQYF
TRBJ2-3,TRBV30,.,TGTGCCTGGAGTGTTGGCGCAAGCGGGCACACAGATACGCAGTATTTT,CAWSVGASGHTDTQYF
TRBJ1-1,TRBV30,.,TGTGCCTGGAGCCCCACCCAGGGCGCCGTGGACACTGAAGCTTTCTTT,CAWSPTQGAVDTEAFF
TRBJ1-2,TRBV6-2/TRBV6-3,.,TGTGCCAGCAGTTACTCCCCTCGCAGGGCGGTAAGCTATGGCTACACCTTC,CASSYSPRRAVSYGYTF
TRBJ1-1,TRBV25-1,.,TGTGCCAGCAGTGAGGAATTTAAAGGAGCTTTCTTT,CASSEEFKGAFF
TRBJ2-7,TRBV27,.,TGTGCCAGCAGTCCGGGCCTGGGCAGGGACGAGCAGTACTTC,CASSPGLGRDEQYF
TRBJ2-1,TRBV5-4,TRBD1,TGTGCCAGCAGCAGGAGCCGACAGGGCGGGGAGCAGTTCTTC,CASSRSRQGGEQFF
TRBJ1-2,TRBV6-2/TRBV6-3,.,TGTGCCAGCAGCCGCCCGGACAGTAACTATGGCTACACCTTC,CASSRPDSNYGYTF
TRBJ1-5,TRBV28,.,TGTGCCAGCAGTTTAGTGGGGGTCCAGAATCAGCCCCAGCATTTT,CASSLVGVQNQPQHF
TRBJ2-1,TRBV19,.,TGTGCCAGTAGTATTAACGAGGCAATTGAGCAGTTCTTC,CASSINEAIEQFF
TRBJ2-7,TRBV9,.,TGTGCCAGCAGCGTAGTAGGCGGGTCTAGATCCCCCTACGAGCAGTACTTC,CASSVVGGSRSPYEQYF
TRBJ1-2,TRBV18,TRBD1,TGTGCCAGCTCACAGGGACAGGGGTCTAGCTACACCTTC,CASSQGQGSSYTF
TRBJ2-3,TRBV5-5,.,TGTGCCAGCACGCGGCGGTTTGTTTTAAATACGCAGTATTTT,CASTRRFVLNTQYF
TRBJ2-1,TRBV6-1,.,TGTGCCAGCAGTTGGACCGGGACCCGGAATGAGCAGTTCTTC,CASSWTGTRNEQFF
TRBJ2-7,TRBV28,TRBD1,TGTGCCAGCAGGACCGGGACAGCCTACGAGCAGTACTTC,CASRTGTAYEQYF